This is a list of T cell receptor beta chains from one sample in a study of blood T cell repertoires in COVID-19. TCRdb's copy holds only in-frame clones and misses some; the assay was immunoSEQ multiplex PCR. This table holds about 190,000 clones, around 85% found once. The source material was peripheral blood. These receptors all come from a woman between 45 and 60 years old with acute or convalescent COVID-19. CDR3s include the opening cysteine and the closing phenylalanine or tryptophan. A D gene is named only where the DNA matches it firmly. Clone sizes are given selectively: once, few, many, or a class where the clone is expanded.

clone size	D gene	J gene	V gene	CDR3 protein	CDR3 DNA
few	TRBD1	TRBJ2-3	TRBV7-2	CASAREGAQTDTQYF	TGTGCCAGCGCCCGAGAGGGGGCCCAAACAGATACGCAGTATTTT
few	.	TRBJ1-2	TRBV6-1	CASSDSGQGGNYGYTF	TGTGCCAGCAGTGATAGTGGGCAGGGTGGCAACTATGGCTACACCTTC
.	.	TRBJ1-5	TRBV6-6	CASSSPGASGPQHF	TGTGCCAGCAGTTCCCCTGGGGCGTCAGGGCCCCAGCATTTT
.	.	TRBJ2-7	TRBV5-6	CASSSGPTGYEQYF	TGTGCCAGCAGCTCGGGCCCTACGGGGTACGAGCAGTACTTC
once	TRBD1	TRBJ1-1	TRBV19	CASSIPTGGMNTEAFF	TGTGCCAGTAGTATTCCGACAGGGGGCATGAACACTGAAGCTTTCTTT
.	TRBD2	TRBJ2-7	TRBV7-2	CASSLSSGRASYEQYF	TGTGCCAGCAGCCTCTCTAGCGGGAGGGCCTCCTACGAGCAGTACTTC
.	TRBD1	TRBJ1-5	TRBV30	CAWRDRGMSNQPQHF	TGTGCCTGGAGGGACAGGGGGATGAGCAATCAGCCCCAGCATTTT
.	TRBD1	TRBJ1-5	TRBV30	CAWNRGSNQPQHF	TGTGCCTGGAACAGGGGCAGCAATCAGCCCCAGCATTTT
.	TRBD2	TRBJ2-1	TRBV28	CASRLSGRGPSEQFF	TGTGCCAGCAGACTTAGCGGGAGGGGCCCGAGTGAGCAGTTCTTC
.	.	TRBJ2-3	TRBV5-1	CASSFSGLRTPSTDTQYF	TGCGCCAGCAGCTTCTCGGGACTCCGCACCCCGTCCACAGATACGCAGTATTTT
once	.	TRBJ1-2	TRBV7-2	CASRPDRRYGYTF	TGTGCCAGCAGACCAGACAGGAGGTATGGCTACACCTTC
few	.	TRBJ1-5	TRBV28	CASTSGHFSNQPQHF	TGTGCCAGTACGAGCGGCCACTTTAGCAATCAGCCCCAGCATTTT
.	.	TRBJ1-5	TRBV28	CASTPVGRLKAQHF	TGTGCCAGCACCCCAGTGGGCAGATTGAAAGCCCAGCATTTT
once	.	TRBJ1-1	TRBV7-8	CASSLAFQGKAFF	TGTGCCAGCAGCTTAGCGTTCCAGGGTAAGGCTTTCTTT
.	.	TRBJ2-7	TRBV5-6	CATERLDGVDEQYF	TGTGCCACCGAACGACTCGACGGGGTAGACGAGCAGTACTTC
few	.	TRBJ1-2	TRBV20-1	CSAWSESGYTF	TGCAGTGCCTGGAGCGAGAGTGGCTACACCTTC
.	.	TRBJ1-1	TRBV19	CASSIYDSFTEAFF	TGTGCCAGTAGTATTTATGACAGTTTCACTGAAGCTTTCTTT
few	.	TRBJ1-6	TRBV10-3	CANRGGQHSPLHF	TGTGCCAACCGAGGAGGCCAGCATTCACCCCTCCACTTT
.	.	TRBJ2-1	TRBV6-5	CASKRTAQNEQFF	TGTGCCAGCAAAAGGACAGCGCAAAATGAGCAGTTCTTC
once	TRBD1	TRBJ1-5	TRBV19	CASSKTDRGSNQPQHF	TGTGCCAGTAGTAAGACAGACAGGGGAAGCAATCAGCCCCAGCATTTT
.	.	TRBJ1-6	TRBV4-1	CASSQETGSSYNSPLHF	TGCGCCAGCAGCCAAGAAACAGGGAGCTCCTATAATTCACCCCTCCACTTT
once	.	TRBJ1-3	TRBV29-1	CSGAGLSGNTIYF	TGCAGCGGGGCGGGTCTCTCTGGAAACACCATATATTTT
.	.	TRBJ1-4	TRBV5-5	CASSLAPPRGTNEKLFF	TGTGCCAGCAGCTTGGCCCCCCCCAGGGGAACTAATGAAAAACTGTTTTTT
.	.	TRBJ2-7	TRBV30	CAWSVQRNYEQYF	TGTGCCTGGAGTGTACAGAGAAACTACGAGCAGTACTTC